A selection of T cell receptor beta chains follows, all from one sample in a study of cytomegalovirus exposure and HLA in healthy donors. Profiled with immunoSEQ multiplex PCR; TCRdb holds only in-frame clones, not every one. The sample includes approximately 170,000 clones, 70% to 80% seen only once; the top ten take approximately 2.4%. Material: PBMCs. These receptors came from a woman between 50 and 59 years old in good health and CMV-seronegative. Both conserved end residues are part of each CDR3. Each record gives: D gene, J gene, clone size, V gene, CDR3 length, CDR3 DNA, CDR3 protein. D genes are given only for firm matches. Expanded clones get a size class; other rows say once, few or many, or leave the size out.

d_call: TRBD1; j_call: TRBJ1-6; clone_size: -; v_call: TRBV19; cdr3_length: 14; cdr3_nt: TGTGCCAGTAGTAATAACAGGGGAGATTCACCCCTCCACTTT; cdr3_aa: CASSNNRGDSPLHF
d_call: TRBD1; j_call: TRBJ1-6; clone_size: -; v_call: TRBV28; cdr3_length: 15; cdr3_nt: TGTGCCATCTCGGGGGAGGACAGGGTTAATTCACCCCTCCACTTT; cdr3_aa: CAISGEDRVNSPLHF
d_call: -; j_call: TRBJ1-2; clone_size: -; v_call: TRBV7-2; cdr3_length: 14; cdr3_nt: TGTGCCAGCAGCTTAGAGGGCAGGGCTTATGGCTACACCTTC; cdr3_aa: CASSLEGRAYGYTF
d_call: TRBD1; j_call: TRBJ2-1; clone_size: -; v_call: TRBV4-3; cdr3_length: 21; cdr3_nt: TGCGCCAGCAGCCAAGAGGGGGGGGACAGGGGGCTGGTTTGGTCCTACAATGAGCAGTTCTTC; cdr3_aa: CASSQEGGDRGLVWSYNEQFF
d_call: TRBD2; j_call: TRBJ2-5; clone_size: -; v_call: TRBV6-1; cdr3_length: 15; cdr3_nt: TGTGCCAGCAGTGAAGTCCTAGCGGCGACCGAGACCCAGTACTTC; cdr3_aa: CASSEVLAATETQYF
d_call: -; j_call: TRBJ1-1; clone_size: -; v_call: TRBV9; cdr3_length: 16; cdr3_nt: TGTGCCAGCAACGAGCAGGGCCAGGGAATGAACACTGAAGCTTTCTTT; cdr3_aa: CASNEQGQGMNTEAFF
d_call: -; j_call: TRBJ2-7; clone_size: -; v_call: TRBV29-1; cdr3_length: 13; cdr3_nt: TGCAGCGTTGATGGAGGGCGTCCCTACGAGCAGTACTTC; cdr3_aa: CSVDGGRPYEQYF
d_call: TRBD2; j_call: TRBJ2-7; clone_size: -; v_call: TRBV29-1; cdr3_length: 13; cdr3_nt: TGCAGCGTTCGAGCGGGAGGGCCTGGGGAGCAGTACTTC; cdr3_aa: CSVRAGGPGEQYF
d_call: -; j_call: TRBJ2-3; clone_size: -; v_call: TRBV28; cdr3_length: 14; cdr3_nt: TGTGCCAGCAGTTTAGGGGGGAGCCTAGATACGCAGTATTTT; cdr3_aa: CASSLGGSLDTQYF
d_call: -; j_call: TRBJ2-7; clone_size: few; v_call: TRBV27; cdr3_length: 15; cdr3_nt: TGTGCCAGCAGTTCCCCCGGGGGACCGACCTACGAGCAGTACTTC; cdr3_aa: CASSSPGGPTYEQYF